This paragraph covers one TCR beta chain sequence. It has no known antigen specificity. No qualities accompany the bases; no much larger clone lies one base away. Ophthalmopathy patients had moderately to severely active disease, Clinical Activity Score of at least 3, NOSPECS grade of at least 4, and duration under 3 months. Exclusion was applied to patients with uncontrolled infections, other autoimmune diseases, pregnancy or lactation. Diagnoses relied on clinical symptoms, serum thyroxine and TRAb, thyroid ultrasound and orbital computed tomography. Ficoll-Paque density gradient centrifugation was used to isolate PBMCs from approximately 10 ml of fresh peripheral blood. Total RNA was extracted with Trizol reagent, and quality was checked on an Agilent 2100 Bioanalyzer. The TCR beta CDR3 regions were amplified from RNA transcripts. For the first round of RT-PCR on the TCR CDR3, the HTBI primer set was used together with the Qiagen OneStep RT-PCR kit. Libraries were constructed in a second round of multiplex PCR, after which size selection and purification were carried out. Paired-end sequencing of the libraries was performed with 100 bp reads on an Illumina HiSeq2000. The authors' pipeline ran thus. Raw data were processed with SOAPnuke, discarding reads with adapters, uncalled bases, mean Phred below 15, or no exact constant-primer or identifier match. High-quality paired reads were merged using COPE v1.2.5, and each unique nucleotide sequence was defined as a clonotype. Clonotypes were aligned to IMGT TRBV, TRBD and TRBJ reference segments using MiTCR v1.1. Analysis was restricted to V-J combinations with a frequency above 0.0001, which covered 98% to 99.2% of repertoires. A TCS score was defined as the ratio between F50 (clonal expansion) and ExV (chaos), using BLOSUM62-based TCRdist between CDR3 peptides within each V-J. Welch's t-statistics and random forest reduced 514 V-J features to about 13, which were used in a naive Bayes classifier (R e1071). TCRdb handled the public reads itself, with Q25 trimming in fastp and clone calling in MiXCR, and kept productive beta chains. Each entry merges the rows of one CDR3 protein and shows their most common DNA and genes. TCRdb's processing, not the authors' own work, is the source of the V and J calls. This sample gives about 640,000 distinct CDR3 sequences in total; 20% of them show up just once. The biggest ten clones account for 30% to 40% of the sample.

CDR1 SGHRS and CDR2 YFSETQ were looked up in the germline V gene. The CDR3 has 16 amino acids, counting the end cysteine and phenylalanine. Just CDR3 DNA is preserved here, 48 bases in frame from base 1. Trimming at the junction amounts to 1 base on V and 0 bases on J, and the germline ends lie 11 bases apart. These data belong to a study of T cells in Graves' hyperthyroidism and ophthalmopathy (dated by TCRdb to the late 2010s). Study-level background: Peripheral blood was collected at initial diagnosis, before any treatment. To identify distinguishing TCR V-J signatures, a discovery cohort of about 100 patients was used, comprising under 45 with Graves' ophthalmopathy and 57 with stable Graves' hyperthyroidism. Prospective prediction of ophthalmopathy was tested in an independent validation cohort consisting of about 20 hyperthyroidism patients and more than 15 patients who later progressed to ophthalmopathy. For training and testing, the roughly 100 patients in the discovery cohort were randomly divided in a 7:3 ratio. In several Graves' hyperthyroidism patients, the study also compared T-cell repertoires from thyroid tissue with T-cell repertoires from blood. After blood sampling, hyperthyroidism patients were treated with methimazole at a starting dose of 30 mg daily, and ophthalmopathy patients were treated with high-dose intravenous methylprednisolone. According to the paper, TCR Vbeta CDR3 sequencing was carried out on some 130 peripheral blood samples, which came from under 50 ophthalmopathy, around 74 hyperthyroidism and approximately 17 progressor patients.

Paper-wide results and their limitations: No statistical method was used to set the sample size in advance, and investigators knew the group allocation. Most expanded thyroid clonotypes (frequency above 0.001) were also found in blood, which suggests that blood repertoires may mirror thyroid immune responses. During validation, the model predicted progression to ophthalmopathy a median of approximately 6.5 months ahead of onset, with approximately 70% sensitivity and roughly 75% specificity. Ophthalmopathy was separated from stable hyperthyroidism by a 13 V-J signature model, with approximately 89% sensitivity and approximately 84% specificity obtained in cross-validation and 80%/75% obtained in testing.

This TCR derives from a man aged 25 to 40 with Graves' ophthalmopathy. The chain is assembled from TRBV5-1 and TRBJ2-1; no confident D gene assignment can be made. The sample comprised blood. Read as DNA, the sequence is TGCGCCAGCAGCTTGTCTCCCGTCAACTCCTACAATGAGCAGTTCTTC. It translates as CASSLSPVNSYNEQFF.